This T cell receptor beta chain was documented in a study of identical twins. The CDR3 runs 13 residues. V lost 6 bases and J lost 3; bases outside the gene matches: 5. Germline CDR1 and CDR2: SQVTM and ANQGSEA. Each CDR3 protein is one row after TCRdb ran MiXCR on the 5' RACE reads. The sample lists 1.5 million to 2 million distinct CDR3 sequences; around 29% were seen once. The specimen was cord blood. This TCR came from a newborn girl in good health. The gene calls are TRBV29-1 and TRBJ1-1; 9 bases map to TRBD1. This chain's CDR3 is CSVIQGADTEAFF. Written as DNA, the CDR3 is TGCAGCGTGATACAGGGGGCTGACACTGAAGCTTTCTTT.